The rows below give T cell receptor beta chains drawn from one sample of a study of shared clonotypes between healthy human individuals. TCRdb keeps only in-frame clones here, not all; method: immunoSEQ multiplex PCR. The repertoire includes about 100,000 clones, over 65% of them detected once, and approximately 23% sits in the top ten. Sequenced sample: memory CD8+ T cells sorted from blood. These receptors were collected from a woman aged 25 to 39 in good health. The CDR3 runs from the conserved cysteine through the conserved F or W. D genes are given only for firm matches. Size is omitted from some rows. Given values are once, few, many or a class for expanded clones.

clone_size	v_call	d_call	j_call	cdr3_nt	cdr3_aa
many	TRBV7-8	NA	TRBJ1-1	TGTGCCAGCAGCTTATATTCATCTGCCGGCAACACTGAAGCTTTCTTT	CASSLYSSAGNTEAFF
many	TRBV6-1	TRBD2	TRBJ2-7	TGTGCCAGCAGTGAAGCGTGGGAGGGGAGCGAGCAGTACTTC	CASSEAWEGSEQYF
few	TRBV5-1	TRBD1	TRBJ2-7	TGCGCCAGCAGCTTAACAGGGGGCATCTACGAGCAGTACTTC	CASSLTGGIYEQYF
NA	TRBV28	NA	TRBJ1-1	TGTGCCAGCAGTTTATGGGGTAGACAGAACACTGAAGCTTTCTTT	CASSLWGRQNTEAFF
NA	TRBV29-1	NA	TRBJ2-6	TGCAGCGTTCGTGGGACACCAAGCTCTGGGGCCAACGTCCTGACTTTC	CSVRGTPSSGANVLTF
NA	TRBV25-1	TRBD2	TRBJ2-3	TGTGCCAGCAGTGGGGGACTAGCGGGAGGGCCAGATACGCAGTATTTT	CASSGGLAGGPDTQYF
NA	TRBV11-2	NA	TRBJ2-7	TGTGCCAGCAGCCACGTTGGGGAAAGTTACGAGCAGTACTTC	CASSHVGESYEQYF
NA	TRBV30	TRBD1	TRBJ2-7	TGTGCCTGGAGTGTTGGGACAGGGTCCTACGAGCAGTACTTC	CAWSVGTGSYEQYF
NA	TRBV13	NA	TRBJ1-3	TGTGCCAGCACCCCCGAAGTCGGAAACACCATATATTTT	CASTPEVGNTIYF
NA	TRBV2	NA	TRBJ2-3	TGTGCCAGCAGGTTGAGAGAGACCACAGATACGCAGTATTTT	CASRLRETTDTQYF
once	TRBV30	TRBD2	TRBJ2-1	TGTGCCTGGAGTCCACCTAGCGGGAGAGGCGATGAGCAGTTCTTC	CAWSPPSGRGDEQFF
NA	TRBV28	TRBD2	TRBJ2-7	TGTGCCAGCAGTTTAAGCGGGAACAGGTACGAGCAGTACTTC	CASSLSGNRYEQYF
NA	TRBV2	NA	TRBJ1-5	TGTGCCAGCAGTGAGAGGGGATATCAGCCCCAGCATTTT	CASSERGYQPQHF
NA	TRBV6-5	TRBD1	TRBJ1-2	TGTGCCAGCAGTCCCGGGACAGGTTTTGGGGGCTACACCTTC	CASSPGTGFGGYTF
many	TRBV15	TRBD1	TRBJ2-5	TGTGCCACCAGCAGAGAAACCGGGACAGGGGCTGGGACCCAGTACTTC	CATSRETGTGAGTQYF
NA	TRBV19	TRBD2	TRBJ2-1	TGTGCCAGTAGTATTCTGACTAGCGGGAGGTTTTACAATGAGCAGTTCTTC	CASSILTSGRFYNEQFF
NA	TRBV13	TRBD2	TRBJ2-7	TGTGCCAGCAGCGCGACTAGCGGACCCTACGAGCAGTACTTC	CASSATSGPYEQYF
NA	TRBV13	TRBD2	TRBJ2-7	TGTGCCAGCAGCGACCTAGCGGGAGGTATCTACGAGCAGTACTTC	CASSDLAGGIYEQYF
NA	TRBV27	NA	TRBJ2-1	TGTGCCAGCAGTTCCCTTCTAAGTAATGAGCAGTTCTTC	CASSSLLSNEQFF
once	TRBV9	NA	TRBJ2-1	TGTGCCAGCAGCGTAGTCCCAGTCTTGGTCAATGAGCAGTTCTTC	CASSVVPVLVNEQFF
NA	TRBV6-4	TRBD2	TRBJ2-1	TGTGCCAGCAGTGACTCTGCGGGAGGGCCTATTAATGAGCAGTTCTTC	CASSDSAGGPINEQFF
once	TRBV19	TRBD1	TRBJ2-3	TGTGCCAGTAGTCCCAGAAACGGACAGGGGACAGATACGCAGTATTTT	CASSPRNGQGTDTQYF
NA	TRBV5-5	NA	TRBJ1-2	TGTGCCAGCAGCTTGTGGGTGGATGGCTACACCTTC	CASSLWVDGYTF
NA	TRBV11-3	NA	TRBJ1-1	TGTGCCAGCAGCAAAGACAGCTTAAACACTGAAGCTTTCTTT	CASSKDSLNTEAFF
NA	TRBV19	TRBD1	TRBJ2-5	TGTGCCAGTAGTATAGTTCCGGGCACAGGGGGAGAGACCCAGTACTTC	CASSIVPGTGGETQYF
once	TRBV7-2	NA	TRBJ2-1	TGTGCCAGCAGCTTAGACGTGGGGCGAATATCCTACAATGAGCAGTTCTTC	CASSLDVGRISYNEQFF
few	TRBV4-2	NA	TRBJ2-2	TGTGCCAGCAGAGACAGTGCGTGGGGATTGGGCACCGGGGAGCTGTTTTTT	CASRDSAWGLGTGELFF
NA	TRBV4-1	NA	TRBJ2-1	TGTGCCAGCAGCTTAAACAATGAGCAGTTCTTC	CASSLNNEQFF
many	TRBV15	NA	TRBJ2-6	TGTGCCACCAGCGGAGGACAGCCCTCTGGGGCCAACGTCCTGACTTTC	CATSGGQPSGANVLTF
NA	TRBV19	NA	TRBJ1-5	TGTGCCAGTAGTACACCCCCCGGGACACCCAATCAGCCCCAGCATTTT	CASSTPPGTPNQPQHF
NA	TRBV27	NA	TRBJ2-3	TGTGCCAGCAGTCGTGGGCGGGGCCCCACAGATACGCAGTATTTT	CASSRGRGPTDTQYF
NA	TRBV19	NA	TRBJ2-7	TGTGCCAGTAGTTACACGACGGGAGAGGCCTACGAGCAGTACTTC	CASSYTTGEAYEQYF
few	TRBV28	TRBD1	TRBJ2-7	TGTGCCAGCAGTGGATGGACAGGGCGGGAGCAGTACTTC	CASSGWTGREQYF
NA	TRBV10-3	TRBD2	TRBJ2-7	TGTGCCATCAGTGAGTTGGGGCGCGGGAGGGCCTACGAGCAGTACTTC	CAISELGRGRAYEQYF
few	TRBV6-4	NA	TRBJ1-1	TGTGCCAGCAGTGACTCAACTGATATGAACACTGAAGCTTTCTTT	CASSDSTDMNTEAFF
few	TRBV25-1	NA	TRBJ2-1	TGTGCCAGCACCCCCGAGGGTGTAGGGAAGGGCTACAATGAGCAGTTCTTC	CASTPEGVGKGYNEQFF
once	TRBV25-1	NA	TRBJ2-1	TGTGCCAGCAGTGACCGACAGAGGAATGTCTCCTACAATGAGCAGTTCTTC	CASSDRQRNVSYNEQFF
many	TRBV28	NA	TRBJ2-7	TGTGCCAGCAGTCTCGGGACGGTTAGCTCCTACGAGCAGTACTTC	CASSLGTVSSYEQYF
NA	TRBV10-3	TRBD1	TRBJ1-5	TGTGCCATCAGCGGGACAGTCGATCAGCCCCAGCATTTT	CAISGTVDQPQHF
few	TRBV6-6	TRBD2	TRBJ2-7	TGTGCCAGCAGTTACGGCGGGAGGGCCGGAGAGCAGTACTTC	CASSYGGRAGEQYF
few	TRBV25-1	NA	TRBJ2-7	TGTGCCAGCAGTGAATATGGTAGCTCCTACGAGCAGTACTTC	CASSEYGSSYEQYF
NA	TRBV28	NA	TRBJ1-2	TGTGCCAGCCTGTCGGGCTATGGCTACACCTTC	CASLSGYGYTF
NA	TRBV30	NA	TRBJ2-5	TGTGCCTGGAGTGTACGTCTCCTGGGGGGGCCCCAGTACTTC	CAWSVRLLGGPQYF
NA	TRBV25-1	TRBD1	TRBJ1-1	TGTGCCAGCAGTGCTCAGGGGGGCACTGAAGCTTTCTTT	CASSAQGGTEAFF
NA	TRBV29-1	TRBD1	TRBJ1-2	TGCAGCGTTGGGACAGGCGTATCTCTTGACTATGGCTACACCTTC	CSVGTGVSLDYGYTF
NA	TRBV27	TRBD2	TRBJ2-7	TGTGCCAGCAGTCAATTGACTAGCGGGAGTAACGAGCAGTACTTC	CASSQLTSGSNEQYF
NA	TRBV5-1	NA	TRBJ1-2	TGCGCCAGCAGCTTGTACCCCCGTCACAGGAATGGCTACACCTTC	CASSLYPRHRNGYTF
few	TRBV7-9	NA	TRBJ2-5	TGTGCCAGCAGCTTAGGTGCGGGCCCAGAGACCCAGTACTTC	CASSLGAGPETQYF
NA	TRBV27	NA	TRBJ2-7	TGTGCCAGCAGTTTAACCGGACAGCCTGCGTACGAGCAGTACTTC	CASSLTGQPAYEQYF
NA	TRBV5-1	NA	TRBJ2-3	TGCGCCAGCAGCTTGGTACCGGAGACAGATACGCAGTATTTT	CASSLVPETDTQYF
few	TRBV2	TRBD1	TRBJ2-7	TGTGCCAGCAGGGGGGACAGGGAGATTGACGAGCAGTACTTC	CASRGDREIDEQYF
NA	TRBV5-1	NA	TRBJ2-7	TGCGCCAGCAGCCTGGAAAATACCGTTGTTCCGGGACTCTCCTACGAGCAGTACTTC	CASSLENTVVPGLSYEQYF
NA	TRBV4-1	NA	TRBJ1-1	TGCGCCAGCAGCCAACGCGAGTGGGCTGGCACTGAAGCTTTCTTT	CASSQREWAGTEAFF
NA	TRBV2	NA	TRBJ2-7	TGTGCCAGCAGTGGGGGGGTTGTGCGGGACGAGCAGTACTTC	CASSGGVVRDEQYF
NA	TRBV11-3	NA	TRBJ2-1	TGTGCCAGCAGCTTACAGGGGGGTACCTACAATGAGCAGTTCTTC	CASSLQGGTYNEQFF
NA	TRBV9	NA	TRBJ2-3	TGTGCCAGCAGCGTCGGAGGGGGCTCAGATACGCAGTATTTT	CASSVGGGSDTQYF
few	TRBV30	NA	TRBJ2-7	TGTGCCTGGGGGACATCCGAGCAGTACTTC	CAWGTSEQYF
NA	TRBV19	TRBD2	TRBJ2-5	TGTGCCAGTAGTATAGATCGATCGACTAGCGGGGTCCCCTACCAAGAGACCCAGTACTTC	CASSIDRSTSGVPYQETQYF
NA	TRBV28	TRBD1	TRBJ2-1	TGTGCCAGCAGTTATCGCCTGACAGGGCCCCGTACGGACAATGAGCAGTTCTTC	CASSYRLTGPRTDNEQFF